Listed here are 23 T cell receptor beta chains from one sample, sequenced in a study of T cell repertoires in cytomegalovirus infection. In TCRdb, the reads were re-called with MiXCR into one record per CDR3 protein. The data hold 300,000 to 450,000 distinct CDR3 sequences, with 15% to 20% observed a single time. What was sequenced was PBMCs. These receptors were collected from a human donor in good health (CMV status not recorded). Some clones in this sample may be carry-over from other donors' samples.

This clonotype was observed at least ten times. J is TRBJ1-2 and V is TRBV20-1, with D perhaps TRBD1 (5 bases). CDR1 and CDR2 from the germline V gene are DFQATT and SNEGSKA (reference sequence). This CDR3 is built from 14 residues. Trimming cost V 5 bases and J 4 bases, with 17 bases left between them. CDR3: CSALQGGSGYGYTF. Written as DNA, the CDR3 is TGCAGTGCTCTCCAGGGAGGATCGGGCTATGGCTACACCTTC.

This clonotype was seen more than once but under ten times. The V and J genes are TRBV6-2 or TRBV6-3 and TRBJ2-7, with D uncertain. The CDR3 extends over 12 amino acids. CDR1 is MNHEY and CDR2 is SVGEGT in the germline V gene. The V and J ends lost 0 bases and 7 bases respectively, with 7 bases between them. The CDR3: CASSYSLPEQYF. The CDR3 bases are TGTGCCAGCAGTTACTCTCTCCCAGAGCAGTACTTC.

The J gene is TRBJ1-2, the V gene TRBV12-3 or TRBV12-4; D is uncertain. V lost 8 bases and J 6 bases, leaving 16 bases between the germline ends. This CDR3 contains 13 residues. CDR3 residues: CASRSVSDDGYTF. The CDR3 DNA sequence: TGTGCCAGCCGCTCGGTTTCGGATGATGGCTACACCTTC.

The CDR3 sequence is CASSIYMDEKLFF. Written as DNA, the CDR3 is TGTGCCAGCAGCATATACATGGATGAAAAACTGTTTTTT. V and J are TRBV11-2 and TRBJ1-4; D remains unclear. Trimming removed 5 bases at V and 6 bases at J, with 10 bases between. CDR1 is SGHAT and CDR2 is FQNNGV in the germline V gene. This CDR3 is built from 13 residues.

This clonotype was recorded a few times. This chain joins TRBV3-1 and TRBJ2-5; 8 bases match TRBD1. Trimming removed 3 bases from V and 3 bases from J; junction bases left unmatched: 3. There are 14 residues in the CDR3. CDR1 is LGHDT and CDR2 is YNNKEL in the germline V gene (reference sequence). CDR3 nucleotides: TGTGCCAGCAGCCATTCGACAGGGGAAGAGACCCAGTACTTC. Its translation is CASSHSTGEETQYF.

This clonotype has more than one count but fewer than ten. The chain has TRBV11-2 and TRBJ2-5, with D perhaps TRBD1 (5 bases). V was trimmed by 3 bases and J by 3 bases, leaving 20 bases between them. Germline CDR1 SGHAT, CDR2 FQNNGV. The CDR3 runs to 17 residues. The CDR3 DNA reads TGTGCCAGCAGCTTCCCGGCAGGGCGCCCTTATGAAGAGACCCAGTACTTC. Translation gives CASSFPAGRPYEETQYF.

This clonotype was counted only a few times. The genes are TRBV24-1 and TRBJ2-1, with a weak D call TRBD2 (5 bases). This CDR3 is built from 16 residues. V lost 2 bases to trimming and J lost 3 bases, with 13 bases between them. Germline assignment: CDR1 KGHDR and CDR2 SFDVKD. This CDR3 is CATSDSDPRGYNEQFF. The CDR3 DNA reads TGTGCCACCAGTGATTCAGACCCCCGGGGCTACAATGAGCAGTTCTTC.

The CDR3 bases are TGTGCCAGCAGTAGACGAGGGGCTAGGGGCAATCAGCCCCAGCATTTT. Protein: CASSRRGARGNQPQHF. J is TRBJ1-5 and V is TRBV2; a possible D gene is TRBD1 (5 bases). Trimming removed 5 bases from V and 2 bases from J, with 16 bases in between. From germline, CDR1 is SNHLY and CDR2 FYNNEI. The CDR3 covers 16 residues.

CDR3 in DNA: TGTGCCAGCAGTTACCGGGGCCCCTCCTACAATGAGCAGTTCTTC. Translated, it gives CASSYRGPSYNEQFF. V usage is TRBV6-2 or TRBV6-3 and J usage is TRBJ2-1; either TRBD1 or TRBD2 may supply D (5 bases each). V was pared by 2 bases and J by 0 bases, with 8 bases between. Per the germline V gene, CDR1 is MNHEY and CDR2 is SVGEGT. CDR3 length: 15 residues.

This clonotype was detected a few times. The chain carries TRBV6-2 or TRBV6-3 and TRBJ2-5; no clear D. The V gene lost 5 bases and the J gene lost 4 bases, with 14 bases spanning the gap. The CDR3 sequence is 14 residues long. Per the germline V gene, CDR1 is MNHEY and CDR2 is SVGEGT. The CDR3 region has the DNA TGTGCCAGCAGTCCGACAAGAGGCCGAGAGACCCAGTACTTC. As protein: CASSPTRGRETQYF.

This clonotype has a count of ten or more. The chain has TRBV7-2 and TRBJ2-6; 11 nucleotides agree with TRBD2. Germline V gene lookup returns CDR1 SGHTA and CDR2 FQGNSA. Unmatched junction bases numbered 14, after V lost 6 bases and J lost 1 base. The CDR3 loop spans 20 amino acids. The CDR3 nucleotides are TGTGCCAGCAGTACAAGAGGTAGCGGGAGGGCCCAATCTGGGGCCAACGTCCTGACTTTC. Its protein product is CASSTRGSGRAQSGANVLTF.

Many counts were recorded for this clonotype. V usage is TRBV7-8 and J usage is TRBJ2-7, with 10 bases aligning to TRBD2. V lost 5 bases and J lost 5; bases outside the gene matches: 9. Looked up from germline, CDR1 is SGHVS and CDR2 is FQNEAQ. The CDR3 spans 15 residues. The CDR3 is CASSPSGAGGDEQYF. CDR3 sequence (DNA): TGTGCCAGCAGCCCCTCGGGAGCGGGAGGGGACGAGCAGTACTTC.

This clonotype was detected many times. The J gene is TRBJ1-5, the V gene TRBV7-2, with D unresolved. Germline V gives CDR1 SGHTA, CDR2 FQGNSA. Between the trimmed V and J ends, which lost 2 bases and 5 bases, there was a span of 7 bases. The length of the CDR3 is 13 residues. CDR3 region: CASSLQSYQPQHF. DNA of the CDR3: TGTGCCAGCAGCTTACAATCTTATCAGCCCCAGCATTTT.

CDR3 residues: CASSRDSHPGELFF. CDR3 DNA sequence: TGTGCCAGCAGCCGAGACTCCCATCCCGGGGAGCTGTTTTTT. The chain couples TRBV7-2 to TRBJ2-2, with D unclear. V gave up 5 bases and J gave up 6 bases, with 13 bases separating them. CDR3 length: 14 residues. Germline values: CDR1 SGHTA, CDR2 FQGNSA.

This clonotype was counted many times. This rearrangement joins TRBV7-2 to TRBJ1-3; a possible D gene is TRBD1 (5 bases). Germline CDR1 and CDR2: SGHTA and FQGNSA. With 2 bases removed from V and 0 bases from J, the gap between germline ends came to 17 bases. This CDR3 spans 18 amino acids. The CDR3 here is CASSLNPGTLISGNTIYF. The CDR3 DNA sequence: TGTGCCAGCAGCTTAAATCCGGGGACCCTAATCTCTGGAAACACCATATATTTT.

The chain recombines TRBV7-2 with TRBJ2-2; 8 bases line up with TRBD2. With V trimmed by 1 base and J by 6 bases, 7 bases remained unmatched. Per germline, CDR1 SGHTA and CDR2 FQGNSA. There are 16 residues in the CDR3. CDR3 amino acids: CASSLVGTRRSGELFF. For the CDR3, the DNA is TGTGCCAGCAGCTTAGTTGGGACTAGGAGATCCGGGGAGCTGTTTTTT.

This clonotype was recorded many times. The gene calls are TRBV14 and TRBJ1-6; D gene uncertain. V was cut by 4 bases and J by 13 bases, with 14 bases left in between. The germline V gene encodes CDR1 SGHDN and CDR2 FVKESK. The CDR3 runs to 13 residues. CDR3: CASSPGGRMPLHF. The CDR3, as DNA: TGTGCCAGCAGCCCCGGAGGCCGCATGCCCCTCCACTTT.

This clonotype was seen many times. The J gene is TRBJ1-1, the V gene TRBV12-3 or TRBV12-4, with D possibly matching TRBD1 (6 bases). V was trimmed by 7 bases and J by 6 bases, leaving 18 bases between them. The CDR3 loop spans 14 amino acids. This CDR3 reads CASKETGTSPEAFF. The CDR3 bases are TGTGCCAGCAAGGAAACCGGGACATCCCCTGAAGCTTTCTTT.

About this clonotype itself: A single base separates this from a much larger clone, so it may be a read error. This chain uses TRBV19 with TRBJ2-7; D is unresolved. Germline CDR1 and CDR2: LNHDA and SQIVND (reference sequence). The CDR3 loop spans 12 amino acids. The V gene lost 7 bases and the J gene lost 0 bases, with 7 bases spanning the gap. The CDR3 region is CASMRSSYEQYF. Here the CDR3 DNA reads TGTGCCAGTATGAGAAGCTCCTACGAGCAGTACTTC.

V gene TRBV12-3 or TRBV12-4 combines with J gene TRBJ1-5; the match to TRBD1 covers 7 bases. Germline trimming cut 2 bases from V and 4 bases from J; bases unmatched to any gene: 11. CDR3 length: 17 residues. Here the CDR3 reads CASSLSKWDSVNQPQHF. In DNA form, the CDR3 reads TGTGCCAGCAGTTTATCCAAATGGGACAGCGTAAATCAGCCCCAGCATTTT.

This clonotype was seen at least ten times. V usage is TRBV6-6 and J usage is TRBJ1-4; 10 bases fit TRBD1. The CDR3 is 14 residues long. Unmatched junction bases numbered 6, after V lost 6 bases and J lost 8 bases. CDR1 is MNHNY and CDR2 is SVGAGI in the germline V gene (reference sequence). The DNA for the CDR3 is TGTGCCAGCAGACCGGGACAGGGGACCGAAAAACTGTTTTTT. Protein product: CASRPGQGTEKLFF.

This clonotype appeared a few times. The rearrangement links TRBV20-1 to TRBJ2-5, with unresolved D. Trimming removed 0 bases from V and 4 bases from J, with 9 bases in between. CDR1 DFQATT and CDR2 SNEGSKA come from the germline V gene (reference sequence). CDR3 length: 13 residues. The CDR3 coding sequence is TGCAGTGCTAGAGATCCAGCTGGAGAGACCCAGTACTTC. Translation gives CSARDPAGETQYF.

The chain has TRBV7-9 and TRBJ1-2, with a possible D match to TRBD1 (6 bases). V was cut by 4 bases and J by 7 bases, with 13 bases left in between. The CDR3 has 13 residues. Germline V gene sequence: CDR1 SEHNR, CDR2 FQNEAQ (reference sequence). Here the CDR3 DNA reads TGTGCCAGCAGCTATGGAAACAGGGTTGGCTACACCTTC. Amino acids: CASSYGNRVGYTF.